This TCR beta chain was documented in a study of cytomegalovirus exposure and HLA in healthy donors. Study findings and constraints: Association of a missense DCLRE1C variant with TCR beta V- and J-gene trimming was reported in a later analysis.

The CDR3 covers 12 residues. Per germline, CDR1 SGHDT and CDR2 YYEEEE. V lost 5 bases and J lost 10, with 13 bases in between. For this clone: No antigen is known for it.

The PCR had 60 Vbeta and 13 Jbeta primers. Only in-frame clones appear in the TCRdb table, and some are missing; sequencing was by immunoSEQ multiplex PCR. The profile shows some 54,000 clones, approximately 80% of them singletons. The chain recombines TRBV5-6 with TRBJ2-1; D is undetermined. Sequenced input: PBMCs. The receptor was derived from a male donor in good health and CMV-seronegative. The CDR3 DNA reads TGTGCCAGCAGTCAGGATGGTAGGGAGCAGTTCTTC. Translated: CASSQDGREQFF.